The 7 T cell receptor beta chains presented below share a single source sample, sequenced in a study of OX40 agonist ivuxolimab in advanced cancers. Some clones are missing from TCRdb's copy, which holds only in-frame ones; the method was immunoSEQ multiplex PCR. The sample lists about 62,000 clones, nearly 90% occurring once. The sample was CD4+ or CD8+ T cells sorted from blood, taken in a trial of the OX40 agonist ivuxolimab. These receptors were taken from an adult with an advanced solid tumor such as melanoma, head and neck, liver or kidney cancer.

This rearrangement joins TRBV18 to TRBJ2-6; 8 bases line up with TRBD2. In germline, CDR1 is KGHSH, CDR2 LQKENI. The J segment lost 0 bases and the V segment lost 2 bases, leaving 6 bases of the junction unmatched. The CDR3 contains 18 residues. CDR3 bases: TGTGCCAGCTCACCATCATCTAGCGGGTACTCTGGGGCCAACGTCCTGACTTTC. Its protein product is CASSPSSSGYSGANVLTF.

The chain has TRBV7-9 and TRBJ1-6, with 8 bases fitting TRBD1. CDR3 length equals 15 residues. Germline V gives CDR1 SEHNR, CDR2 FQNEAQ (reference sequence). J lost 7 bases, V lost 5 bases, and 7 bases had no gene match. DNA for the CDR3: TGTGCCAGCAGCCAAGACGACAGGGGAAATTCACCCCTCCACTTT. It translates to CASSQDDRGNSPLHF.

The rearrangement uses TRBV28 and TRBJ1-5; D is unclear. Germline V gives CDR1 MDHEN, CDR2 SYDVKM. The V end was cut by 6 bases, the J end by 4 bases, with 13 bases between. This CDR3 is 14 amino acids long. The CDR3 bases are TGTGCCAGCAGACTTTCCAACGGGAATCAGCCCCAGCATTTT. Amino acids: CASRLSNGNQPQHF.

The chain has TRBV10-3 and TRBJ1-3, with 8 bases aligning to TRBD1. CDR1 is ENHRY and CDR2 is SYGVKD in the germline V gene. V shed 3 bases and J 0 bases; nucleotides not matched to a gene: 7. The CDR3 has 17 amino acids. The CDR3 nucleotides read TGTGCCATCAGTGATATGGGGGGACAGGTCTCTGGAAACACCATATATTTT. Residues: CAISDMGGQVSGNTIYF.

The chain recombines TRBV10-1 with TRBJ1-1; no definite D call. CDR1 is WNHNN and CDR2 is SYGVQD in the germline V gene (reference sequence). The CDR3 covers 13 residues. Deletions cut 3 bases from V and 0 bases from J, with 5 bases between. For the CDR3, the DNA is TGCGCCAGCAGTGATTATATGAACACTGAAGCTTTCTTT. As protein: CASSDYMNTEAFF.

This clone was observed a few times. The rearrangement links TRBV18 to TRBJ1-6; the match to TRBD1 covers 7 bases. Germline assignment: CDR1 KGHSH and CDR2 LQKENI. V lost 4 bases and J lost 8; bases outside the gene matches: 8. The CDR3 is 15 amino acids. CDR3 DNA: TGTGCCAGCTCACGACTCCGACAGGGTGATTCACCCCTCCACTTT. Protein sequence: CASSRLRQGDSPLHF.

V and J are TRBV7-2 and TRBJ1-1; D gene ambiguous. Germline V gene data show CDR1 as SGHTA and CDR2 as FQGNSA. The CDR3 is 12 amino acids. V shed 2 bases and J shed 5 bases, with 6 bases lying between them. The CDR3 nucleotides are TGTGCCAGCAGCTTAACACGAACTGAAGCTTTCTTT. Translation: CASSLTRTEAFF.